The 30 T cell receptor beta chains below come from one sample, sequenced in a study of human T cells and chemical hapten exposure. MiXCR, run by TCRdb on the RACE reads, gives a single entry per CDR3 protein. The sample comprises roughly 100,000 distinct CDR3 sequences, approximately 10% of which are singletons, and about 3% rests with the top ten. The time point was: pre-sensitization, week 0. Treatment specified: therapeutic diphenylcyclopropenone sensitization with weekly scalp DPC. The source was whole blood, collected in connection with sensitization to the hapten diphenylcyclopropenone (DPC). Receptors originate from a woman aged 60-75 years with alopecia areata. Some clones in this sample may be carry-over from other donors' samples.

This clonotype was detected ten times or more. The CDR3 sequence is CASSQLTHPYNEQFF. CDR3 nucleotides: TGTGCCAGCAGCCAACTCACTCACCCCTACAATGAGCAGTTCTTC. This sequence joins TRBV5-6 and TRBJ2-1; D not resolved. Germline-derived CDR1 and CDR2 are SGHDT and YYEEEE. CDR3 length: 15 amino acids. V was trimmed by 4 bases and J by 2 bases, leaving 13 bases between them.

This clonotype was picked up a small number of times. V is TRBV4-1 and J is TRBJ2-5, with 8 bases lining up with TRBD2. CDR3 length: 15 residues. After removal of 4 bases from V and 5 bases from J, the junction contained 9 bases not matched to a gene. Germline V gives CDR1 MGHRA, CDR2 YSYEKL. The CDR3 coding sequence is TGCGCCAGCAGCCGGTCCGGGACTAGTGTCGAGACCCAGTACTTC. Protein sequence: CASSRSGTSVETQYF.

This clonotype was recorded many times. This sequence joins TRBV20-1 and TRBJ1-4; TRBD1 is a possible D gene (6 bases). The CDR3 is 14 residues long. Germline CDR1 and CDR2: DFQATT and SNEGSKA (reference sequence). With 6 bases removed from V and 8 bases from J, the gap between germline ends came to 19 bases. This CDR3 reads CSAWRGAGAEKLFF. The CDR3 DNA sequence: TGCAGTGCGTGGCGAGGAGCGGGGGCGGAAAAACTGTTTTTT.

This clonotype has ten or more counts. The CDR3 reads CASSLRDGNSPLHF. CDR3 DNA sequence: TGTGCCAGCAGCCTCCGGGACGGAAATTCACCCCTCCACTTT. V usage is TRBV12-3 or TRBV12-4 and J usage is TRBJ1-6; D possibly corresponds to TRBD1 (5 bases). There are 14 residues in the CDR3. The ends were cut back, 6 bases at V and 7 bases at J, with 13 bases in the middle.

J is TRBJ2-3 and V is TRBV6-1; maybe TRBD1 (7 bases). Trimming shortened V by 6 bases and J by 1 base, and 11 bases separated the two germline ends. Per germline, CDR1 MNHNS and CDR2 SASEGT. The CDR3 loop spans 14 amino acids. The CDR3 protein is CASRAGGRTDTQYF. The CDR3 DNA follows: TGTGCCAGCAGGGCAGGGGGGCGCACAGATACGCAGTATTTT.

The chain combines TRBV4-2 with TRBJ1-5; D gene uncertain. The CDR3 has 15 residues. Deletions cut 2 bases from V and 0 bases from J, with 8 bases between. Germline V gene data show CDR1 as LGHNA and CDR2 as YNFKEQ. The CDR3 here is CASSQYHNSNQPQHF. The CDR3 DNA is TGTGCCAGCAGCCAATACCACAATAGCAATCAGCCCCAGCATTTT.

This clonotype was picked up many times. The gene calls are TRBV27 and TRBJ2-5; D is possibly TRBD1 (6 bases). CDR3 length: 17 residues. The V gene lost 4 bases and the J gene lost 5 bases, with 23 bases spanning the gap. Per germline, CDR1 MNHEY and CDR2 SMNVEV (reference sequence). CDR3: CASSSSSTQGSWETQYF. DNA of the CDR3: TGTGCCAGCAGTTCGAGCAGTACACAGGGTTCTTGGGAGACCCAGTACTTC.

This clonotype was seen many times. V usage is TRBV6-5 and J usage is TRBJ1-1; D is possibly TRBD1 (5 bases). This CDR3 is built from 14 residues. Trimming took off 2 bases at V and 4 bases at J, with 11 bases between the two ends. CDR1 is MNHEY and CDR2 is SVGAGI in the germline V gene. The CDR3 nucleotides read TGTGCCAGCAGTTACCATTTTGGGGGCACTGAAGCTTTCTTT. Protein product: CASSYHFGGTEAFF.

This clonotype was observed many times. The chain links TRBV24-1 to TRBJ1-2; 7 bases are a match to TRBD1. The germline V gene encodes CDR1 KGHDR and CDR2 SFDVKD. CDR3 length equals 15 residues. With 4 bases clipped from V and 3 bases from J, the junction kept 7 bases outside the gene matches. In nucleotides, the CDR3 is TGTGCCACCAGTGAGAGGACAGGAGGGGACTATGGCTACACCTTC. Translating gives CATSERTGGDYGYTF.

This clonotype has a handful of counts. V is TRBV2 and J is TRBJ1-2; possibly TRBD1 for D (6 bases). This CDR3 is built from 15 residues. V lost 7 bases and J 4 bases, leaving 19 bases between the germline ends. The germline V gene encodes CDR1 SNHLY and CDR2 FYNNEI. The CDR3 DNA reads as TGTGCCAGCAAAAGGGGGGCCAGTTTTCTCTATGGCTACACCTTC. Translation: CASKRGASFLYGYTF. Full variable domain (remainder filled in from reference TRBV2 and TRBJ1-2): EPEVTQTPSHQVTQMGQEVILRCVPISNHLYFYWYRQILGQKVEFLVSFYNNEISEKSEIFDDQFSVERPDGSNFTLKIRSTKLEDSAMYFCASKRGASFLYGYTFGSGTRLTVV.

CDR3 DNA sequence: TGTGCCAGCAGTTGGGGGGGCCAGAACTATGGCTACACCTTC. Its translation is CASSWGGQNYGYTF. The chain links TRBV28 to TRBJ1-2, with a tentative D call TRBD1 (6 bases). In germline, CDR1 is MDHEN, CDR2 SYDVKM. The CDR3 runs 14 residues. The V gene lost 4 bases and the J gene lost 2 bases, with 11 bases spanning the gap.

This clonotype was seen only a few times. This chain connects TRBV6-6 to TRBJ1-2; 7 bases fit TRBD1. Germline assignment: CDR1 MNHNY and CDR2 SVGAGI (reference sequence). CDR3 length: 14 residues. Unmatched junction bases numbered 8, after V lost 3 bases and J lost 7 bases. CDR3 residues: CASSYPGQRPGYTF. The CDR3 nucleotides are TGTGCCAGCAGTTATCCGGGACAGAGGCCTGGCTACACCTTC.

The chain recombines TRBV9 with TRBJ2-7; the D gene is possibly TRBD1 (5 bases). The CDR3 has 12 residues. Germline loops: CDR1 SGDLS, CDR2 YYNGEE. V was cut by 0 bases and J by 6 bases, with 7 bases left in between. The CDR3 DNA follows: TGTGCCAGCAGCGTAGAAAGGGGCGAGCAGTACTTC. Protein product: CASSVERGEQYF.

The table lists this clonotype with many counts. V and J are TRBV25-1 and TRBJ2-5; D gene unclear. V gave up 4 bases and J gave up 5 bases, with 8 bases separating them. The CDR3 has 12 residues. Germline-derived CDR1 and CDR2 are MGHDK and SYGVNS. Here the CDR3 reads CASSGTLETQYF. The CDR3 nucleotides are TGTGCCAGCAGTGGGACGCTGGAGACCCAGTACTTC.

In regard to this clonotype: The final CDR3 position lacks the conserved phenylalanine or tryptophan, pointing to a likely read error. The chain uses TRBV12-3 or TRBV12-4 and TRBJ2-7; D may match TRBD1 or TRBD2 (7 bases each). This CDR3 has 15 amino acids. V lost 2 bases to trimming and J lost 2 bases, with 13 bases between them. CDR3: CASSLTQGGTYEQYS. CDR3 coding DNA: TGTGCCAGCAGTTTAACCCAGGGGGGGACCTACGAGCAGTACTCC.

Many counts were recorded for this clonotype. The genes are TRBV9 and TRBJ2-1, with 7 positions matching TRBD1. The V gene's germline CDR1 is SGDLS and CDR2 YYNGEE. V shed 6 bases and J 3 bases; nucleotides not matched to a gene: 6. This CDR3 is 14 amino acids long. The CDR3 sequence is CASNLGDSYNEQFF. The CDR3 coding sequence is TGTGCCAGCAACCTAGGGGACAGCTACAATGAGCAGTTCTTC. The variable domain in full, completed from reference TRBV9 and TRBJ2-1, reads DSGVTQTPKHLITATGQRVTLRCSPRSGDLSVYWYQQSLDQGLQFLIQYYNGEERAKGNILERFSAQQFPDLHSELNLSSLELGDSALYFCASNLGDSYNEQFFGPGTRLTVL.

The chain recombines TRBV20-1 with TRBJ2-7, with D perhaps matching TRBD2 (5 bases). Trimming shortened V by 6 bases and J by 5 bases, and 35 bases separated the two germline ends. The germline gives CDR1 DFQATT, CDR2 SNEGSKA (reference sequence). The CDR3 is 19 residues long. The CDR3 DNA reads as TGCAGTGCCTTCGGGGTGGCTTGGCCGGGTGGGCTACTAGTCGACGAGCAGTACTTC. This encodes CSAFGVAWPGGLLVDEQYF.

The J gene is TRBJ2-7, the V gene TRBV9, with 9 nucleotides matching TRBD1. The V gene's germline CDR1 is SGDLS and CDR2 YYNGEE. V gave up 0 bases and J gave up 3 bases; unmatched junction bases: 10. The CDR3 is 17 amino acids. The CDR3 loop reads CASSVATGGLGFYEQYF. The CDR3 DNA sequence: TGTGCCAGCAGCGTAGCTACAGGGGGCTTAGGATTCTACGAGCAGTACTTC.

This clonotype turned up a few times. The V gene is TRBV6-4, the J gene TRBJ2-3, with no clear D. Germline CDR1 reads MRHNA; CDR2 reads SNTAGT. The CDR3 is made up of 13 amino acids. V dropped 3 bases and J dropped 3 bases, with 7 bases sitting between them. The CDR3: CASSDGDTDTQYF. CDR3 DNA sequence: TGTGCCAGCAGTGATGGCGATACAGATACGCAGTATTTT.

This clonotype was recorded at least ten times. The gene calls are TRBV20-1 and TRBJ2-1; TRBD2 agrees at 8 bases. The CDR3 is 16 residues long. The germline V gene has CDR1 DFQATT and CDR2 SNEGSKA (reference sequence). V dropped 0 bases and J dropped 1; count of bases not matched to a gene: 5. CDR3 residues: CSARDFQRGSYNEQFF. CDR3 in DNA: TGCAGTGCTAGAGATTTCCAGCGGGGGTCCTACAATGAGCAGTTCTTC.

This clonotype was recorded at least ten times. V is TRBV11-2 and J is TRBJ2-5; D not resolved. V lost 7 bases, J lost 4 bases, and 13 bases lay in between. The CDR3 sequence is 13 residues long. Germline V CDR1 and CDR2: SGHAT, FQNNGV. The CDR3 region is CASNTGWGETQYF. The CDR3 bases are TGTGCCAGCAACACCGGCTGGGGAGAGACCCAGTACTTC.

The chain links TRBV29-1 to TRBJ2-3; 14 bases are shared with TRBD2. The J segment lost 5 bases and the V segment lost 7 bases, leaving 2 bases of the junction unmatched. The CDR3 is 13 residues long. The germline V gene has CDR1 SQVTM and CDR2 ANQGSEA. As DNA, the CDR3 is TGCAGCGGGACTAGCGGGGGGCGAGATACGCAGTATTTT. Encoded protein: CSGTSGGRDTQYF.

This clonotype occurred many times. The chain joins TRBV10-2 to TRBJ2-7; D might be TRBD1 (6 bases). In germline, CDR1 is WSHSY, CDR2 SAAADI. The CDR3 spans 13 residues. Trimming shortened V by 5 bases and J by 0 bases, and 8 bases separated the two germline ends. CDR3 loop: CASSLGHSYEQYF. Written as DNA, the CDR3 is TGCGCCAGCAGTCTGGGACACTCCTACGAGCAGTACTTC.

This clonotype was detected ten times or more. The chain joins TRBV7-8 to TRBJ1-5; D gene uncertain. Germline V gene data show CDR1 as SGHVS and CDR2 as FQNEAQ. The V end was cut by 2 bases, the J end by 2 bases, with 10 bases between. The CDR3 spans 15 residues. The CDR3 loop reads CASSLNSYGNQPQHF. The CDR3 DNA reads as TGTGCCAGCAGCTTAAACAGCTATGGCAATCAGCCCCAGCATTTT.

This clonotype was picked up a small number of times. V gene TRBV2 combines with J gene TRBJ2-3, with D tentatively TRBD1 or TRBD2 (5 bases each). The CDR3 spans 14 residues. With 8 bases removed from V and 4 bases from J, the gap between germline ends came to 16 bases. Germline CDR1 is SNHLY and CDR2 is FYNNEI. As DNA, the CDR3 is TGTGCCAGCCTTGAGGGTCAGGGCCCAGATACGCAGTATTTT. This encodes CASLEGQGPDTQYF.

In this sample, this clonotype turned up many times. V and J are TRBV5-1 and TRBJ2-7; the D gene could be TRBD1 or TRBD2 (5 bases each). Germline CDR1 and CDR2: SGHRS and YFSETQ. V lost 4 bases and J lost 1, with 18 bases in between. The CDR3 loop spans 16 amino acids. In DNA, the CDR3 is TGCGCCAGCAGCCCGGGGACGCAGGGAATTTCCTACGAGCAGTACTTC. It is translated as CASSPGTQGISYEQYF.

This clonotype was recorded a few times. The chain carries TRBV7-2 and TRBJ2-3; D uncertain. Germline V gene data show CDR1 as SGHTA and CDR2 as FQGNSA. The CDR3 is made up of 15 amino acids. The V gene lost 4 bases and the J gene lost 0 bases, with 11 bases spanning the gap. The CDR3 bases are TGTGCCAGCAGCTCGGCAGGATTTAGCACAGATACGCAGTATTTT. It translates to CASSSAGFSTDTQYF. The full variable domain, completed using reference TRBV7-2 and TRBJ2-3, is GAGVSQSPSNKVTEKGKDVELRCDPISGHTALYWYRQSLGQGLEFLIYFQGNSAPDKSGLPSDRFSAERTGGSVSTLTIQRTQQEDSAVYLCASSSAGFSTDTQYFGPGTRLTVL.

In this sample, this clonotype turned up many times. CDR3 region: CSASSDSDYEQYF. CDR3 coding DNA: TGCAGTGCTAGTTCGGACAGCGACTACGAGCAGTACTTC. V and J are TRBV20-1 and TRBJ2-7, with a tentative D call TRBD1 (6 bases). The CDR3 runs 13 residues. V lost 3 bases to trimming and J lost 3 bases, with 12 bases between them. CDR1 is DFQATT and CDR2 is SNEGSKA in the germline V gene (reference sequence).

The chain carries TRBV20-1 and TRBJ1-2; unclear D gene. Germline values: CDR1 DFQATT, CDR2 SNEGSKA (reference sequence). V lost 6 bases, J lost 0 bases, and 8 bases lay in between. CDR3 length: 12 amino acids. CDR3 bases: TGCAGTGCGTGGGCCCCTAACTATGGCTACACCTTC. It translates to CSAWAPNYGYTF.

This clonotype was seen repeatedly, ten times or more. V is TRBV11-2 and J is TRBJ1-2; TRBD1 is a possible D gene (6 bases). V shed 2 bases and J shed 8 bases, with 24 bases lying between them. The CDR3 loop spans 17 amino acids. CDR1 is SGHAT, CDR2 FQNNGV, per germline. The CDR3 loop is CASSLTGHVGGLEGYTF. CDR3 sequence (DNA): TGTGCCAGCAGCTTAACGGGACACGTTGGGGGGCTAGAAGGCTACACCTTC.